The 8 T cell receptor beta chains in this list originate from one sample, sequenced in a study of neoadjuvant anti-PD-1 for oral cavity cancer. Clones were sequenced by immunoSEQ multiplex PCR, and TCRdb holds only the in-frame ones, with some missing. The repertoire includes approximately 4,300 clones, more than 45% of them detected once, and about 7% sits in the top ten. The input for sequencing was tumor tissue, taken before nivolumab (anti-PD-1) treatment. These TCRs come from a person between 35 and 79 years old with oral cavity squamous cell carcinoma.

The rearrangement joins TRBV28 to TRBJ2-7; 7 nucleotides line up with TRBD2. The CDR3 length is 13 residues. Germline CDR1 is MDHEN and CDR2 is SYDVKM. V was clipped by 5 bases and J by 2 bases; unmatched bases: 3. The CDR3 protein is CASSERGAYEQYF. The CDR3 nucleotides read TGTGCCAGCAGTGAACGGGGGGCCTACGAGCAGTACTTC.

The chain employs TRBV13 and TRBJ1-1; 8 nucleotides agree with TRBD1. CDR3 size: 12 residues. Germline CDR1 and CDR2: PRHDT and FYEKMQ (reference sequence). J gave up 7 bases and V 4 bases, and 2 bases lay outside the gene matches. The CDR3, as DNA: TGTGCCAGCAGCTCAACAGGGGGTGAAGCTTTCTTT. It encodes CASSSTGGEAFF. The full variable domain, rest sourced from reference TRBV13 and TRBJ1-1, is AAGVIQSPRHLIKEKRETATLKCYPIPRHDTVYWYQQGPGQDPQFLISFYEKMQSDKGSIPDRFSAQQFSDYHSELNMSSLELGDSALYFCASSSTGGEAFFGQGTRLTVV.

The chain carries TRBV5-1 and TRBJ1-4; D remains unclear. Germline CDR1 and CDR2: SGHRS and YFSETQ. Trimming removed 0 bases from V and 8 bases from J, with 17 bases in between. There are 16 residues in the CDR3. CDR3 loop: CASSLANMAGREKLFF. CDR3 nucleotide sequence: TGCGCCAGCAGCTTGGCCAATATGGCAGGCCGCGAAAAACTGTTTTTT. The variable domain in full, with the rest retrieved from reference TRBV5-1 and TRBJ1-4, is KAGVTQTPRYLIKTRGQQVTLSCSPISGHRSVSWYQQTPGQGLQFLFEYFSETQRNKGNFPGRFSGRQFSNSRSEMNVSTLELGDSALYLCASSLANMAGREKLFFGSGTQLSVL.

The V call is TRBV4-1, the J call TRBJ1-1; 8 positions agree with TRBD1. CDR3 size: 13 residues. With V trimmed by 5 bases and J by 3 bases, 2 bases remained unmatched. CDR1 is MGHRA and CDR2 is YSYEKL in the germline V gene. The CDR3: CASSRQGYTEAFF. The CDR3 DNA reads TGCGCCAGCAGCAGACAGGGGTACACTGAAGCTTTCTTT.

V is TRBV30 and J is TRBJ2-7; 10 bases are a match to TRBD1. V lost 5 bases to trimming and J lost 4 bases; unmatched junction nucleotides: 5. Germline CDR1 and CDR2: GTSNPN and SVGIG (reference sequence). This CDR3 contains 13 residues. The CDR3 reads CAWRDRGRYEQYF. The CDR3 region has the DNA TGTGCCTGGCGGGACAGGGGAAGGTACGAGCAGTACTTC.

V usage is TRBV5-6 and J usage is TRBJ1-4, with D hard to call. CDR1 is SGHDT and CDR2 is YYEEEE in the germline V gene. This CDR3 contains 15 residues. V gave up 1 base and J gave up 0 bases, with 7 bases separating them. The CDR3 DNA reads as TGTGCCAGCAGCTTGTTCGGCTCAACTAATGAAAAACTGTTTTTT. Amino acids: CASSLFGSTNEKLFF.

The rearrangement joins TRBV4-2 to TRBJ2-7; 7 nucleotides align to TRBD2. Trimming took 0 bases from V and 0 from J; bases not matched to a gene: 8. CDR1 and CDR2 from the germline V gene are LGHNA and YNFKEQ. This CDR3 contains 17 residues. CDR3 protein: CASSQDGAAGYSYEQYF. CDR3 sequence (DNA): TGTGCCAGCAGCCAAGACGGTGCAGCGGGATACTCCTACGAGCAGTACTTC.

The chain links TRBV11-2 to TRBJ2-7, with a possible D match to TRBD2 (6 bases). In germline, CDR1 is SGHAT, CDR2 FQNNGV. This CDR3 spans 15 amino acids. With 4 bases removed from V and 3 bases from J, the gap between germline ends came to 16 bases. CDR3 amino acids: CASSWSEGSHYEQYF. Here the CDR3 DNA reads TGTGCCAGCAGCTGGTCGGAGGGTTCCCACTACGAGCAGTACTTC.